The clone carrying this T cell receptor beta chain showed up just a few times. Its target is not known. In the original workflow: Construction of a distant-metastasis classifier for papillary thyroid cancer relied on CDR3 differences across clinicopathological groups. MiXCR was used by TCRdb to re-call the PCR reads. TCRdb, rather than the study authors, made the V and J calls. The repertoire holds 21,000 or so clones, with around 28% as singletons. The sample is drawn from a study of metastatic and nonmetastatic thyroid tumors. Study results and caveats: For both blood and tumor, malignant thyroid tumors reportedly showed significantly higher TCR beta diversity than benign nodules did.

Trimming at V came to 6 bases and at J to 6 bases, leaving 9 bases not matched to a gene. Per the germline V gene, CDR1 is MNHNS and CDR2 is SASEGT. CDR3 length: 14 residues. Each patient went into thyroid surgery without having received any treatment. The chain combines TRBV6-1 with TRBJ2-7; 9 bases fit TRBD2. The clonotype originates from a female donor with papillary thyroid cancer or a benign thyroid nodule (not recorded which). Some clones in this sample may be carry-over from other donors' samples. Material for sequencing was blood. The CDR3 is CASSKPSGKAEQYF. The CDR3 coding sequence is TGTGCCAGCAGCAAACCTAGCGGGAAGGCCGAGCAGTACTTC.